This T cell receptor beta chain was found in a study of cytomegalovirus exposure and HLA in healthy donors. Across the whole study: Of 300 to 500 genotyped donors, about 81% clustered with self-reported Caucasian donors. Findings and limits, study-wide: Later work found that TCR association rates differed between HLA loci; DRB1 had the most and HLA-C the fewest. The dataset shows that most TCR sequences were rare, while some public TCRs occurred in many donors. TCR beta chains numbering about 160 were designated cytomegalovirus-associated.

Primers: 60 Vbeta forward and 13 Jbeta reverse. Only in-frame clones appear in the TCRdb table, and some are missing; sequencing was by immunoSEQ multiplex PCR. Altogether 150,000 to 200,000 clones are present, roughly 80% being singletons, with the ten largest covering 1% to 1.5%. V was cut by 4 bases and J by 3 bases, with 13 bases left in between. CDR3 length: 14 amino acids. Per germline, CDR1 SGHDN and CDR2 FVKESK. As to this clone: Its antigen is undetermined.

This clonotype was sampled from a man in his forties or fifties in good health and CMV-seropositive. The chain employs TRBV14 and TRBJ2-7; tentatively, D is TRBD1 (5 bases). Sequenced sample: PBMCs. The CDR3 bases are TGTGCCAGCAGCCGGCGGCAGGGATTCTACGAGCAGTACTTC. This gives the protein CASSRRQGFYEQYF.